The T cell receptor (beta chain) described here comes from a study of T-cell reconstitution after alpha-beta-depleted transplantation in children. Unique molecular identifiers were incorporated when the TCRbeta library was constructed. One entry per CDR3 protein, called by TCRdb with MiXCR from the PCR reads. The sample includes about 130,000 distinct CDR3 sequences, roughly 9.7% seen only once; the top ten take 24%. This clonotype was observed a single time. Its specificity is unknown. Broader study findings: The authors attributed T-cell counts and diversity one year after transplant mostly to newly produced T cells. By about two months after transplant, alpha-beta T cells reportedly arose from several hundred graft clones that had expanded. Surviving thymic progenitors and recipient T cells were the source of high TCRbeta diversity at day 60 in some patients.

The sample here was PBMCs, mostly from graft donor cells, taken 180 days after TCRalphabeta/CD19-depleted stem cell transplant. The receptor's source is a girl less than two years old who had a stem cell transplant for combined immunodeficiency, so the T cells may come from the graft donor.

The CDR3, as DNA: TGCAGTGCGAGTACAGGGGATCAGCCCCAGCATTTT. It encodes CSASTGDQPQHF. This chain joins TRBV20-1 and TRBJ1-5, with 7 bases identical to TRBD1. Germline V lookup: CDR1 DFQATT, CDR2 SNEGSKA (reference sequence). After removal of 6 bases from V and 5 bases from J, the junction contained 4 bases not matched to a gene. The CDR3 length is 12 residues.